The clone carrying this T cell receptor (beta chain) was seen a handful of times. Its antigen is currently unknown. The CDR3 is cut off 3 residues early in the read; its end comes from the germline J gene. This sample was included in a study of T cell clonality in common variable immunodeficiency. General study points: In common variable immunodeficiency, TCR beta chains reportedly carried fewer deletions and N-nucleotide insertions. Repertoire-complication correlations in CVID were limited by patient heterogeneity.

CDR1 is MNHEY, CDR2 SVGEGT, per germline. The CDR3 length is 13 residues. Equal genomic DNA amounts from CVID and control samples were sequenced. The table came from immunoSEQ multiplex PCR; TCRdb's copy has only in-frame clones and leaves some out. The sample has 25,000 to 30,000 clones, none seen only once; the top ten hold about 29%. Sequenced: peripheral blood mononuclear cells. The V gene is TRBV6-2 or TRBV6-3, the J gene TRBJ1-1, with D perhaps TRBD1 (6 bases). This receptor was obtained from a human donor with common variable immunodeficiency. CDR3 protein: CASKTPGGARAFF. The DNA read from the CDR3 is TGTGCCAGCAAGACTCCGGGGGGGGCAAGA.